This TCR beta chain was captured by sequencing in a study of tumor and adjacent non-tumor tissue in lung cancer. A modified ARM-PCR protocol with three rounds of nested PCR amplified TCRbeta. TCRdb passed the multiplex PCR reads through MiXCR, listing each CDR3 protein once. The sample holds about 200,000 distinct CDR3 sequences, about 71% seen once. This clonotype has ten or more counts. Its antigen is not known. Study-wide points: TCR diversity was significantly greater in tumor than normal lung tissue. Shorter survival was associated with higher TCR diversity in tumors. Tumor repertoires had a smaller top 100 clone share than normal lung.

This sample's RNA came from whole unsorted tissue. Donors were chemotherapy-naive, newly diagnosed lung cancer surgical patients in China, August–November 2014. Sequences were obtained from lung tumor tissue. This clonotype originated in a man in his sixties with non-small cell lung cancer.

The CDR3 DNA reads as TGTGCCAGCAGCTTGGCGTCGGACCTTGGTGGCTACACCTTC. Protein product: CASSLASDLGGYTF. The chain links TRBV5-4 to TRBJ1-2; D ambiguous. The CDR3 has 14 residues. Per germline, CDR1 SGHNT and CDR2 YYREEE (reference sequence). Between the trimmed V and J ends, which lost 0 bases and 7 bases, there was a span of 13 bases.